This T cell receptor beta chain was sequenced for a study of cytomegalovirus exposure and HLA in healthy donors. With 60 Vbeta and 13 Jbeta primers, the PCR was carried out. Profiled with immunoSEQ multiplex PCR; TCRdb holds only in-frame clones, not every one. This table has approximately 150,000 clones, 70% to 85% appearing once. This CDR3 comprises 14 residues. Germline CDR1 reads MNHNS; CDR2 reads SASEGT. V lost 6 bases to trimming and J lost 6 bases; unmatched junction nucleotides: 10. This clonotype was obtained from a male donor in good health and CMV-seronegative. V usage is TRBV6-1 and J usage is TRBJ2-7, with 8 bases identical to TRBD2. Material for sequencing was PBMCs. CDR3 sequence reads: CASSAPGAGGEQYF. As DNA, the CDR3 is TGTGCCAGCAGCGCGCCGGGGGCGGGGGGCGAGCAGTACTTC.